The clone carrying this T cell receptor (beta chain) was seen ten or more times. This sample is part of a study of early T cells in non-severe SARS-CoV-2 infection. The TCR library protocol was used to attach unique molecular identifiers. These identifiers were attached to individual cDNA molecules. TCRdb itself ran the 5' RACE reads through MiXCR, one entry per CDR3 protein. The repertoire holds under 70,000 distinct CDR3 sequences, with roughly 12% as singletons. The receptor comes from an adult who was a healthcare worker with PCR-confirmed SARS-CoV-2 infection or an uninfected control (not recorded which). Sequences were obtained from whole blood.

DNA for the CDR3: TGTGCCAGCAGCAAAATGCGGGAAAGACCGAACTCTGGAAACACCATATATTTT. This translates into CASSKMRERPNSGNTIYF. The chain couples TRBV21-1 to TRBJ1-3. TRBV21-1 is deemed a pseudogene. The CDR3 runs 18 residues.